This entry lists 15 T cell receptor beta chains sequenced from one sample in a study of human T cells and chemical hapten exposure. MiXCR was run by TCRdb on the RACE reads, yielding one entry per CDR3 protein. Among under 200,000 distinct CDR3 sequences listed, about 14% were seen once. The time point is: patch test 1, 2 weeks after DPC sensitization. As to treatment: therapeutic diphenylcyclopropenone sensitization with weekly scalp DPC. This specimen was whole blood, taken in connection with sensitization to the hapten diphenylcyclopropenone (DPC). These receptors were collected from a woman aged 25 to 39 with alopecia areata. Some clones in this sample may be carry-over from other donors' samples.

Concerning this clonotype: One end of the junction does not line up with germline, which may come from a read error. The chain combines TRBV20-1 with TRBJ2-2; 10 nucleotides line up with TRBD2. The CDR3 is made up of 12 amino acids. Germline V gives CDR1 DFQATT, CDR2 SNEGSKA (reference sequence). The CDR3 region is CSTSGDTGELFF. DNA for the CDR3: TGCAGTACTAGCGGGGACACCGGGGAGCTGTTTTTT.

CDR3: CASSQEPGQGAREQFF. Written as DNA, the CDR3 is TGCGCCAGCAGCCAAGAACCGGGACAGGGGGCGCGGGAGCAGTTCTTC. The genes are TRBV4-3 and TRBJ2-1; TRBD1 agrees at 12 bases. The ends lost 0 bases at V and 10 bases at J; junction bases unmatched: 7. The CDR3 has 16 amino acids. CDR1 and CDR2 from the germline V gene are LGHNA and YSLEER.

This CDR3 is CASSLAPVVSGNTIYF. The CDR3 DNA is TGTGCCAGCAGCTTAGCCCCAGTAGTCTCTGGAAACACCATATATTTT. This chain uses TRBV7-2 with TRBJ1-3, with D unclear. Germline CDR1 and CDR2: SGHTA and FQGNSA. The V end lost 0 bases, the J end lost 0 bases, and 9 bases lay between the germline ends. The CDR3 contains 16 residues.

The CDR3 spells CASSLISGRGSQPQHF. In nucleotides, the CDR3 is TGTGCCAGCAGCTTAATATCGGGGCGCGGTAGTCAGCCCCAGCATTTT. The chain links TRBV7-2 to TRBJ1-5; D may be TRBD1 (5 bases). V lost 2 bases and J 6 bases, leaving 17 bases between the germline ends. This CDR3 spans 16 amino acids. Germline CDR1 SGHTA, CDR2 FQGNSA. The entire variable domain, with the rest obtained from reference TRBV7-2 and TRBJ1-5, is as follows: GAGVSQSPSNKVTEKGKDVELRCDPISGHTALYWYRQSLGQGLEFLIYFQGNSAPDKSGLPSDRFSAERTGGSVSTLTIQRTQQEDSAVYLCASSLISGRGSQPQHFGDGTRLSIL.

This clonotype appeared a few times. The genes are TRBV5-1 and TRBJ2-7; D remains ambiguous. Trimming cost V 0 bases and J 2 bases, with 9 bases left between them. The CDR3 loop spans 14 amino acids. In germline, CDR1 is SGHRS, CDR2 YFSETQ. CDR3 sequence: CASSLVTDAYEQYF. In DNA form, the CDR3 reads TGCGCCAGCAGCTTGGTAACGGACGCCTACGAGCAGTACTTC.

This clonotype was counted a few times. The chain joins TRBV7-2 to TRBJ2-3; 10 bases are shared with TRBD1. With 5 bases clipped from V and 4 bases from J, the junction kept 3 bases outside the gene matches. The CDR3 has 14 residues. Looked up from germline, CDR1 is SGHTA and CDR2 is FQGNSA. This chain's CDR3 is CASSPTGGADTQYF. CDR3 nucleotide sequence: TGTGCCAGCAGCCCGACAGGGGGCGCAGATACGCAGTATTTT.

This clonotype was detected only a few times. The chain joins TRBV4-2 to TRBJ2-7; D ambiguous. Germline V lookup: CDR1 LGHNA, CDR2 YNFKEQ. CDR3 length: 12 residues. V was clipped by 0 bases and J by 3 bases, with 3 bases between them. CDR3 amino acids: CASSQESYEQYF. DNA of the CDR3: TGTGCCAGCAGCCAAGAAAGCTACGAGCAGTACTTC.

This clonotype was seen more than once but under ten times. The CDR3 reads CASSGQYYEQYF. The CDR3 region has the DNA TGTGCCAGCAGTGGACAGTACTACGAGCAGTACTTC. V gene TRBV28 combines with J gene TRBJ2-7; maybe TRBD1 (6 bases). CDR1 MDHEN and CDR2 SYDVKM come from the germline V gene. The CDR3 spans 12 residues. V was shortened by 5 bases and J by 3 bases, with 8 bases between the two germline ends. The variable domain in full, with the rest retrieved from reference TRBV28 and TRBJ2-7, is DVKVTQSSRYLVKRTGEKVFLECVQDMDHENMFWYRQDPGLGLRLIYFSYDVKMKEKGDIPEGYSVSREKKERFSLILESASTNQTSMYLCASSGQYYEQYFGPGTRLTVT.

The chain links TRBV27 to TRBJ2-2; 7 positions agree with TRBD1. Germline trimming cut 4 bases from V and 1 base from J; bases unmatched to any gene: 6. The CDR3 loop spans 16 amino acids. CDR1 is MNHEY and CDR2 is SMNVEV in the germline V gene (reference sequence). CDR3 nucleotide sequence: TGTGCCAGCAGTTCACACACAGGGGTGAACACCGGGGAGCTGTTTTTT. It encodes CASSSHTGVNTGELFF.

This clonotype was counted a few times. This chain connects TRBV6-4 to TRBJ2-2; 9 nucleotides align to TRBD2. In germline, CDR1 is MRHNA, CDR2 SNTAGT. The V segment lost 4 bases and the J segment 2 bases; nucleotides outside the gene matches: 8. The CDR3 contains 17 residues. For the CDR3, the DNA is TGTGCCAGCAGTGCGGTGGCTAGCGGGGTAAACACCGGGGAGCTGTTTTTT. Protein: CASSAVASGVNTGELFF.

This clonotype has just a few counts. The CDR3 protein is CASSSQARVNEKLFF. CDR3 nucleotide sequence: TGTGCCAGCAGCTCGCAGGCCAGAGTAAATGAAAAACTGTTTTTT. J is TRBJ1-4 and V is TRBV7-2; D gene uncertain. Trimming removed 4 bases from V and 5 bases from J, with 14 bases in between. CDR3 length equals 15 residues. Germline V lookup: CDR1 SGHTA, CDR2 FQGNSA.

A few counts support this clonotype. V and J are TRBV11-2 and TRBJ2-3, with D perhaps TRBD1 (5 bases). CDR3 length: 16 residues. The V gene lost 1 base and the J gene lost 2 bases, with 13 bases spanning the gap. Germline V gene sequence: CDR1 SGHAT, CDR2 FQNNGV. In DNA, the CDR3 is TGTGCCAGCAGCTTAGTGGGGCGACTGTACACAGATACGCAGTATTTT. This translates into CASSLVGRLYTDTQYF.

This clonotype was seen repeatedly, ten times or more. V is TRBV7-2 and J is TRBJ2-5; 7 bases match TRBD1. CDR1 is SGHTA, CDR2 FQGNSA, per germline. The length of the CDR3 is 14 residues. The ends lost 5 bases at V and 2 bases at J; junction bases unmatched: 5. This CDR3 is CASSPDRSQETQYF. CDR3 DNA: TGTGCCAGCAGCCCGGACAGGTCACAAGAGACCCAGTACTTC.

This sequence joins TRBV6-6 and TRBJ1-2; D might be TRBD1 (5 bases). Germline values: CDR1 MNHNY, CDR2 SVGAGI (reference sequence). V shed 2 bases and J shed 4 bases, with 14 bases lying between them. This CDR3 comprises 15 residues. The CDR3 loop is CASSYGAEGSYGYTF. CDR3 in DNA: TGTGCCAGCAGTTACGGGGCGGAGGGATCCTATGGCTACACCTTC.

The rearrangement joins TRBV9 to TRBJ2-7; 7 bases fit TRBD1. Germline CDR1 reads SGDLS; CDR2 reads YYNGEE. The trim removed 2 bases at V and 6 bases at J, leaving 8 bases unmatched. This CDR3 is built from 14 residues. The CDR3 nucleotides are TGTGCCAGCAGCGTCGGGGACAGACCCATCGAGCAGTACTTC. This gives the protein CASSVGDRPIEQYF.